This entry describes one T cell receptor (beta chain). Antigen unknown. The study sequenced cultured CD4+ T cell DNA using the Oncomine TCR Beta short-read assay. It was from cultured CD4+ T cells that genomic DNA was extracted. TCRdb re-analysed the PCR reads in MiXCR, keeping a single row per CDR3 protein. This repertoire shows about 11,000 distinct CDR3 sequences, more than 25% found once; its top ten account for more than 20%. Sample treatment: roughly 11-day PBMC culture with coronavirus spike peptide pools or control peptides (ViraFEST assay). The medium had half its volume replaced with fresh IL-2 medium on days 3 and 7. The germline V and J ends were trimmed by 0 bases and 3 bases, with 14 bases remaining between them. The CDR3 contains 15 residues. Germline V gene data show CDR1 as DFQATT and CDR2 as SNEGSKA (reference sequence). The data derive from a study of vaccination and CD4 T cells after COVID-19.

The chain uses TRBV20-1 and TRBJ1-1; D is unresolved. The sequenced sample was cultured CD4+ T cells from blood. This clonotype originated in a human donor with COVID-19. The CDR3 sequence is CSARDSNNRYTEAFF. In DNA, the CDR3 is TGCAGTGCTAGAGATTCGAACAATAGGTACACTGAAGCTTTCTTT.